This record covers a single T cell receptor (beta chain). The germline gives CDR1 MNHEY, CDR2 SMNVEV (reference sequence). The CDR3 runs to 13 residues. V trimming: 6 bases; J trimming: 6 bases; junction bases outside the gene matches: 6. This entry is derived from a study of CD8+ T cells in alopecia areata. Across the whole study: The authors scored treated patients' severity by affected scalp percentage.

After isolation, RNA underwent reverse transcription to generate cDNA as the sequencing template. This table comes from immunoSEQ multiplex PCR, and its TCRdb copy is limited to in-frame clones, with some not included. The sample lists 90,000 or so clones; around 44% were seen once. Noted treatment: oral pan-JAK inhibitor, 5-10 mg twice daily. The input for sequencing was CD8+ T cells sorted from blood, taken at week 24, from a patient treated with tofacitinib. The TCR was taken from a human donor with alopecia areata. V gene TRBV27 combines with J gene TRBJ1-2, with 8 bases that match TRBD1. CDR3 coding DNA: TGTGCCAGCAGCTTCAGGGGGCGGGATGGCTACACCTTC. Translated: CASSFRGRDGYTF.